Below are 3 T cell receptor beta chains sequenced from a single sample in a study of T cells in Graves' hyperthyroidism and ophthalmopathy. It was RNA transcripts that yielded the amplified TCR beta CDR3 regions. A set of HTBI primers served as the primers for a first-round RT-PCR of the TCR CDR3. Using its own MiXCR run on the multiplex PCR reads, TCRdb lists one record per CDR3 protein. The sample yields hundreds of thousands of distinct CDR3 sequences, roughly 15% seen once. Sequencing was performed on blood. These receptors originate from a woman aged 18-29 years with Graves' hyperthyroidism.

This clonotype has just a few counts. The chain couples TRBV20-1 to TRBJ1-4; TRBD1 is a possible D gene (5 bases). V dropped 0 bases and J dropped 3 bases, with 8 bases sitting between them. Germline V gives CDR1 DFQATT, CDR2 SNEGSKA (reference sequence). CDR3 length equals 14 residues. CDR3 amino acids: CSARDDRPNEKLFF. In DNA form, the CDR3 reads TGCAGTGCTAGAGATGACAGACCTAATGAAAAACTGTTTTTT.

This clonotype was recorded at least ten times. V and J are TRBV18 and TRBJ2-2; no clear D gene. From germline, CDR1 is KGHSH and CDR2 LQKENI. The CDR3 totals 12 residues. With 8 bases removed from V and 3 bases from J, the gap between germline ends came to 7 bases. CDR3 DNA: TGTGCCAGCAGCCCCGACACCGGGGAGCTGTTTTTT. Amino acids: CASSPDTGELFF.

The V call is TRBV2, the J call TRBJ1-1; maybe TRBD1 (6 bases). V gave up 4 bases and J gave up 2 bases, with 8 bases separating them. This CDR3 has 13 residues. Germline CDR1 reads SNHLY; CDR2 reads FYNNEI. This chain's CDR3 is CASSVRGNTEAFF. In DNA form, the CDR3 reads TGTGCCAGCAGTGTCAGGGGCAACACTGAAGCTTTCTTT.